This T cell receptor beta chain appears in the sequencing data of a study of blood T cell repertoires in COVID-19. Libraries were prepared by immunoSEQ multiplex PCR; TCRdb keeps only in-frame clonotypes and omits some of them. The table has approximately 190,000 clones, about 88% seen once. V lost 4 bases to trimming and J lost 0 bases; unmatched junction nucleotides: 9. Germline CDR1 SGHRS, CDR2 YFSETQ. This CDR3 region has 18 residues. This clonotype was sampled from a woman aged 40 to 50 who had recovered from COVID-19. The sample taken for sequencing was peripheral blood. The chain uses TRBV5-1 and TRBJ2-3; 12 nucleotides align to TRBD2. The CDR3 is CASSPFGLAGTSTDTQYF. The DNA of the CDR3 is TGCGCCAGCAGCCCCTTCGGACTAGCGGGGACTAGCACAGATACGCAGTATTTT.